The 11 T cell receptor beta chains given below trace back to one sample, sequenced in a study of graft-versus-host responses after intestinal transplantation. Repertoires were generated with immunoSEQ multiplex PCR, while TCRdb's copy carries only in-frame clones and drops some. The sample lists about 100,000 clones; 75% to 95% were seen once. Source: PBMCs, taken about 450 days after intestinal transplant. Source of these receptors: a human patient who received an intestinal transplant, so some T cells may come from the graft donor.

The rearrangement joins TRBV15 to TRBJ1-1; tentatively, D is TRBD1 (5 bases). The CDR3 covers 14 residues. Per germline, CDR1 LNHNV and CDR2 YYDKDF (reference sequence). Trimming took 0 bases from V and 3 from J, leaving 8 bases between them. The CDR3 region is CATSRETRDTEAFF. CDR3 sequence (DNA): TGTGCCACCAGCAGAGAGACCAGGGACACTGAAGCTTTCTTT. The full variable domain, in which reference TRBV15 and TRBJ1-1 provide the parts outside the CDR3, is DAMVIQNPRYQVTQFGKPVTLSCSQTLNHNVMYWYQQKSSQAPKLLFHYYDKDFNNEADTPDNFQSRRPNTSFCFLDIRSPGLGDTAMYLCATSRETRDTEAFFGQGTRLTVV.

The J gene is TRBJ2-3, the V gene TRBV10-2, with 10 nucleotides matching TRBD2. Germline CDR1 WSHSY, CDR2 SAAADI. The ends lost 6 bases at V and 5 bases at J; junction bases unmatched: 5. This CDR3 contains 14 residues. CDR3 DNA sequence: TGCGCCAGCAGGCTAGCGGGGGCCGGAGATACGCAGTATTTT. This gives the protein CASRLAGAGDTQYF.

The chain uses TRBV18 and TRBJ1-5; tentatively, D is TRBD1 (5 bases). The CDR3 is 15 residues long. V lost 3 bases, J lost 2 bases, and 11 bases lay in between. Germline V gene lookup returns CDR1 KGHSH and CDR2 LQKENI. CDR3: CASSPQWGGNQPQHF. The DNA for the CDR3 is TGTGCCAGCTCACCCCAGTGGGGGGGCAATCAGCCCCAGCATTTT.

The V gene is TRBV5-1, the J gene TRBJ2-1; tentative D call: TRBD1 (5 bases). The length of the CDR3 is 17 residues. Germline-derived CDR1 and CDR2 are SGHRS and YFSETQ. V lost 2 bases and J 10 bases, leaving 25 bases between the germline ends. The CDR3 loop is CASSFTIDSTRRNEQFF. The DNA of the CDR3 is TGCGCCAGCAGCTTTACCATCGACAGCACTCGCCGCAACGAGCAGTTCTTC. Drawing the rest from reference TRBV5-1 and TRBJ2-1, the complete variable domain is KAGVTQTPRYLIKTRGQQVTLSCSPISGHRSVSWYQQTPGQGLQFLFEYFSETQRNKGNFPGRFSGRQFSNSRSEMNVSTLELGDSALYLCASSFTIDSTRRNEQFFGPGTRLTVL.

The chain has TRBV11-2 and TRBJ1-6; TRBD1 matches 9 bases. The germline V gene encodes CDR1 SGHAT and CDR2 FQNNGV. V lost 6 bases and J lost 1; bases outside the gene matches: 7. The CDR3 loop spans 17 amino acids. The CDR3 is CASSPGTGLSYNSPLHF. The CDR3, as DNA: TGTGCCAGCAGTCCCGGGACAGGGTTGTCCTATAATTCACCCCTCCACTTT.

The chain joins TRBV27 to TRBJ2-3, with D uncertain. Looked up from germline, CDR1 is MNHEY and CDR2 is SMNVEV (reference sequence). V was pared by 3 bases and J by 3 bases, with 7 bases between. CDR3 size: 13 residues. CDR3 in amino acids: CASSFPGTDTQYF. The CDR3 coding sequence is TGTGCCAGCAGTTTTCCGGGTACAGATACGCAGTATTTT.

The chain recombines TRBV19 with TRBJ2-7; 7 bases fit TRBD2. The CDR3 has 15 residues. The V gene end was trimmed by 3 bases and the J gene end by 2 bases; junction bases not matched to a gene: 7. Germline V CDR1 and CDR2: LNHDA, SQIVND (reference sequence). The CDR3 DNA reads as TGTGCCAGTAGTATTCAACTAGCGACCACCTACGAGCAGTACTTC. Translated, it gives CASSIQLATTYEQYF.

This chain joins TRBV7-8 and TRBJ2-1; D not certain. V dropped 7 bases and J dropped 0 bases, with 13 bases sitting between them. Germline loops: CDR1 SGHVS, CDR2 FQNEAQ. This CDR3 has 15 residues. CDR3 DNA: TGTGCCAGCACTTTGAACGAGGACTCCTACAATGAGCAGTTCTTC. As protein: CASTLNEDSYNEQFF.

Here the CDR3 DNA reads TGTGCCAGTAGTCCTTGGGACCCCGAGGGCGCTTTCTTT. It is translated as CASSPWDPEGAFF. The V and J genes are TRBV19 and TRBJ1-1, with D possibly TRBD1 on 5 matching bases. The germline gives CDR1 LNHDA, CDR2 SQIVND (reference sequence). CDR3 length: 13 amino acids. V lost 5 bases to trimming and J lost 11 bases, with 18 bases between them. The full variable domain, with the rest looked up from reference TRBV19 and TRBJ1-1, is DGGITQSPKYLFRKEGQNVTLSCEQNLNHDAMYWYRQDPGQGLRLIYYSQIVNDFQKGDIAEGYSVSREKKESFPLTVTSAQKNPTAFYLCASSPWDPEGAFFGQGTRLTVV.

The chain recombines TRBV29-1 with TRBJ2-7, with D possibly matching TRBD2 (6 bases). This CDR3 contains 14 residues. Trimming stripped 0 bases from V and 2 bases from J, with 11 bases between. CDR1 and CDR2 (germline): SQVTM, ANQGSEA. As DNA, the CDR3 is TGCAGCGTTGAAGAACCCGGGAGTACCTACGAGCAGTACTTC. Protein sequence: CSVEEPGSTYEQYF.

This clone was counted once. The rearrangement uses TRBV7-9 and TRBJ2-3, with 9 bases matching TRBD2. There are 15 residues in the CDR3. CDR1 and CDR2 (germline): SEHNR, FQNEAQ (reference sequence). Trimming cost V 4 bases and J 7 bases; bases outside gene matches: 9. CDR3: CASSSRASGENTQYF. CDR3 sequence (DNA): TGTGCCAGCAGCTCGAGGGCTAGCGGGGAAAATACGCAGTATTTT.